This T cell receptor beta chain comes out of a study of T cell responses to AZD1222 COVID-19 vaccine. Data came from immunoSEQ multiplex PCR; TCRdb stores just in-frame clones and leaves some out. The data hold 120,000 to 150,000 clones, with around nine tenths observed a single time. The germline V gene has CDR1 SNHLY and CDR2 FYNNEI. CDR3 length: 12 amino acids. In regard to this clone: One end of the junction is discordant with germline, which a read error may explain.

The V and J genes are TRBV2 and TRBJ2-4, with TRBD1 as a possible D gene (6 bases). The TCR originated in an adult in good health. Sequences were derived from peripheral blood, sampled on day 0 of AZD1222 vaccination. The CDR3 here is CASTTYRVGADF. For the CDR3, the DNA is TGTGCCAGCACCACCTACAGGGTCGGTGCGGACTTC.